This TCR beta chain was obtained from a study of response to subunit inactivated influenza vaccine (dated by TCRdb to between 2018 and 2020). With regard to the full study: To follow how T cells responded to a trivalent subunit inactivated influenza vaccine, the researchers relied on deep quantitative profiling of the T cell receptor repertoire.

Comment on this clonotype: The target of this receptor is not known. Base qualities are missing; no much larger clone stands one base away.

Receptors were amplified or captured by RT-PCR. The instrument given in TCRdb is Illumina HiSeq 2500. The public reads were reprocessed in TCRdb via fastp at Q25 and MiXCR, keeping in-frame beta chains. Every CDR3 protein is listed once, alongside the most common genes and DNA of its rows. Counted in this sample were 750,000 to 850,000 distinct CDR3 sequences; about 18% of them appeared once. The leading ten clones occupy around 9.9% of the sample. The paper as a whole reports these results and caveats: The authors proposed that each seasonal influenza vaccination may bring in only a limited number of new T cells.

The germline V gene (reference sequence) provides CDR1 MNHEY and CDR2 SMNVEV. V is cut by 8 bases and J by 4 bases, and the space between the germline ends is 17 bases. The CDR3 sequence holds 14 residues, the cysteine and phenylalanine included. Only the CDR3 DNA stays, 42 bases, in frame from base 1. Here the sequenced sample was PBMCs from blood, taken 4 to 6 days after vaccination. The TCR comes from a man in his fifties or sixties who received an inactivated influenza vaccine. Donor details come from another sample of the same person, matched by shared clones. The chain is encoded by TRBV27 joined to TRBJ1-1, with TRBD1 perhaps the D gene, on 6 matching bases. DNA sequence: TGTGCCAGCGCGGTCCGGGGGCACGGCACTGAAGCTTTCTTT. This sequence encodes CASAVRGHGTEAFF.